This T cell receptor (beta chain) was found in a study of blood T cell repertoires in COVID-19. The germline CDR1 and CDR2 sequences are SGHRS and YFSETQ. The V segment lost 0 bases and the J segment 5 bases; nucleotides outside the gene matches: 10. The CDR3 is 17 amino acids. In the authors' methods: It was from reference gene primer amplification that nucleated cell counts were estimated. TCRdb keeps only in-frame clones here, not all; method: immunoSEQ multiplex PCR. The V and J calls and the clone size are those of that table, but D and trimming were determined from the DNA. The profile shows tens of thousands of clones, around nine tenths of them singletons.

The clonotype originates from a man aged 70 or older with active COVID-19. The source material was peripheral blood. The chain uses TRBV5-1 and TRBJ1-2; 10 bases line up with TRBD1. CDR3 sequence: CASSLGPGTGEGYGYTF. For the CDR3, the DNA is TGCGCCAGCAGCTTGGGCCCCGGGACAGGGGAAGGGTATGGCTACACCTTC. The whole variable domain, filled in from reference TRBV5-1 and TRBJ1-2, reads KAGVTQTPRYLIKTRGQQVTLSCSPISGHRSVSWYQQTPGQGLQFLFEYFSETQRNKGNFPGRFSGRQFSNSRSEMNVSTLELGDSALYLCASSLGPGTGEGYGYTFGSGTRLTVV.